This T cell receptor (beta chain) was found in a study of shared clonotypes between healthy human individuals. Original methodology: For the immunoSEQ data, sequences were junction-only without quality scores, so filtering differed. TCRdb's copy holds only in-frame clones and misses some; the assay was immunoSEQ multiplex PCR. D and trimming were read from the DNA, whereas the V and J calls and clone size are those reported in that table. This sample has about 990,000 clones, with approximately 80% found just once. The sequence was collected from a man younger than 35 in good health. Some clones in this sample may be carry-over from other donors' samples. What was sequenced was memory CD4+ T cells from PBMCs. Subset noted: CD45RA-negative fraction.

The CDR3 nucleotides are TGCAGCGTAGTAAAAGGGTCTTTCTCAGGAGAGACCCAGTACTTC. It yields the protein CSVVKGSFSGETQYF. The chain employs TRBV29-1 and TRBJ2-5; D not resolved. Trimming removed 6 bases from V and 4 bases from J, with 21 bases in between. CDR1 SQVTM and CDR2 ANQGSEA come from the germline V gene. The CDR3 spans 15 residues. The entire variable domain, with the rest obtained from reference TRBV29-1 and TRBJ2-5, is as follows: SAVISQKPSRDICQRGTSLTIQCQVDSQVTMMFWYRQQPGQSLTLIATANQGSEATYESGFVIDKFPISRPNLTFSTLTVSNMSPEDSSIYLCSVVKGSFSGETQYFGPGTRLLVL.